The clone carrying this T cell receptor beta chain was detected only once. Within the sample, other DNA sequences also encode this same CDR3. This table comes from immunoSEQ multiplex PCR, and its TCRdb copy is limited to in-frame clones, with some not included. This sample has some 190,000 clones; around 80% occur once, and the top ten carry approximately 4.6%. V was clipped by 2 bases and J by 2 bases, with 6 bases between them. The CDR3 totals 13 residues. The germline gives CDR1 SGHDN, CDR2 FVKESK. This entry belongs to a study of blood T cell repertoires in COVID-19. As for the study in general: Samples came from the United States, Italy and Spain, spanning acute and convalescent COVID-19.

The participants were between roughly 18 and 100 years old and came from 24 US areas. Clinical history reported by participants formed the basis on which cohorts were assigned. The sequenced material came from PBMCs or T cells enriched from blood (not recorded which). The source is a man aged 30 to 45 with acute COVID-19. The chain recombines TRBV14 with TRBJ1-2; the D gene is possibly TRBD1 (6 bases). CDR3 amino acids: CASSQRGNYGYTF. The CDR3 bases are TGTGCCAGCAGCCAAAGGGGGAACTATGGCTACACCTTC.